Each of the 17 T cell receptor beta chains below was sequenced from the same sample in a study of blood T cell repertoires in COVID-19 (dated by TCRdb to the early 2020s). Receptor amplification or capture employed the immunoSEQ multiplex PCR assay. TCRdb provides this immuneACCESS table in a form limited to in-frame rearrangements. Some clones are lacking; in checked studies, under half of them reflect an unresolved V gene, and why the rest are absent is not known. This sample gives some 200,000 clones in total; more than 75% of them show up just once. The top ten hold approximately 5.5% of the sample. The sample taken for sequencing was peripheral blood. These receptors all stem from a middle-aged man with active or convalescent COVID-19.

The gene calls are TRBV5-5 and TRBJ1-2; TRBD1 matches 7 bases. V lost 6 bases to trimming and J lost 5 bases; unmatched junction nucleotides: 10. The CDR3 is 14 residues long. Germline CDR1 SGHKS, CDR2 YYEKEE (reference sequence). For the CDR3, the DNA is TGTGCCAGCAACCAGGGACAGACGAAATATGGCTACACCTTC. The encoded protein is CASNQGQTKYGYTF. The variable domain in full, completed from reference TRBV5-5 and TRBJ1-2, reads DAGVTQSPTHLIKTRGQQVTLRCSPISGHKSVSWYQQVLGQGPQFIFQYYEKEERGRGNFPDRFSARQFPNYSSELNVNALLLGDSALYLCASNQGQTKYGYTFGSGTRLTVV.

As for this clone: One end of the junction is discordant with germline, which a read error may explain. The chain has TRBV19 and TRBJ1-6; a possible D gene is TRBD1 (6 bases). This CDR3 has 15 residues. Germline lookup yields CDR1 LNHDA and CDR2 SQIVND (reference sequence). Here the CDR3 reads CASNIQGGDNSPLHF. The DNA of the CDR3 is TGTGCCAGTAATATACAAGGGGGTGATAATTCACCCCTCCACTTT.

The rearrangement joins TRBV2 to TRBJ1-4, with no clear D. The V end was cut by 1 base, the J end by 7 bases, with 10 bases between. The germline gives CDR1 SNHLY, CDR2 FYNNEI. The CDR3 consists of 14 residues. CDR3 coding DNA: TGTGCCAGCAGTGAAGATCGGGGAGGTGAAAAACTGTTTTTT. Encoded protein: CASSEDRGGEKLFF.

The chain recombines TRBV5-1 with TRBJ2-4; D ambiguous. V lost 0 bases to trimming and J lost 3 bases, with 13 bases between them. Germline V gives CDR1 SGHRS, CDR2 YFSETQ. The CDR3 contains 16 residues. The CDR3 coding sequence is TGCGCCAGCAGCTTGGATCCCCCTTTTAGCAAAAACATTCAGTACTTC. This encodes CASSLDPPFSKNIQYF.

CDR3 in amino acids: CASSLGLAGPPYEQYF. For the CDR3, the DNA is TGTGCCAGCAGCTTAGGGCTCGCGGGGCCCCCGTACGAGCAGTACTTC. The gene calls are TRBV7-2 and TRBJ2-7; tentative D call: TRBD2 (6 bases). The CDR3 runs to 16 residues. The germline V gene encodes CDR1 SGHTA and CDR2 FQGNSA. V lost 1 base and J lost 4, with 17 bases in between.

The chain links TRBV28 to TRBJ1-4; 7 nucleotides agree with TRBD1. V gave up 3 bases and J gave up 5 bases; unmatched junction bases: 6. Germline V CDR1 and CDR2: MDHEN, SYDVKM. CDR3 length: 15 residues. The CDR3 spells CASSFPTGFNEKLFF. CDR3 nucleotides: TGTGCCAGCAGTTTCCCGACAGGGTTCAATGAAAAACTGTTTTTT.

The chain employs TRBV7-8 and TRBJ2-1; no definite D call. V was shortened by 5 bases and J by 7 bases, with 9 bases between the two germline ends. Germline CDR1 and CDR2: SGHVS and FQNEAQ. The CDR3 covers 12 residues. The CDR3 is CASSPSWNEQFF. In nucleotides, the CDR3 is TGTGCCAGCAGCCCCAGTTGGAATGAGCAGTTCTTC.

This clone came up once. The chain links TRBV6-6 to TRBJ2-7, with 7 positions matching TRBD1. Trimming at V came to 5 bases and at J to 3 bases, leaving 10 bases not matched to a gene. CDR1 and CDR2 from the germline V gene are MNHNY and SVGAGI (reference sequence). The CDR3 runs to 15 residues. The CDR3, as DNA: TGTGCCAGCAGTACCCAAAGGGACAGCTACTACGAGCAGTACTTC. Its protein product is CASSTQRDSYYEQYF.

The chain couples TRBV7-2 to TRBJ2-2, with D possibly matching TRBD1 (5 bases). Trimming removed 1 base from V and 4 bases from J, with 10 bases in between. The CDR3 is made up of 15 amino acids. Looked up from germline, CDR1 is SGHTA and CDR2 is FQGNSA. The DNA for the CDR3 is TGTGCCAGCAGCTTAGTCGGACACCGCACCGGGGAGCTGTTTTTT. Encoded protein: CASSLVGHRTGELFF.

The rearrangement links TRBV19 to TRBJ2-5; D is possibly TRBD2 (6 bases). V lost 0 bases and J lost 2, with 19 bases in between. Germline V gives CDR1 LNHDA, CDR2 SQIVND (reference sequence). The CDR3 contains 18 residues. The CDR3 nucleotides are TGTGCCAGTAGTATAGATCACGTGGGGGGACGGGAGCAAGAGACCCAGTACTTC. This translates into CASSIDHVGGREQETQYF.

The chain combines TRBV12-3 or TRBV12-4 with TRBJ2-7; D uncertain. The CDR3 contains 13 residues. Trimming left V 6 bases short and J 6 bases short, with 15 bases between. This CDR3 reads CASSLYNYGEQYF. The CDR3 nucleotides are TGTGCCAGCAGCCTATACAACTATGGCGAGCAGTACTTC.

This chain links TRBV2 with TRBJ1-4; possibly TRBD1 for D (5 bases). The CDR3 totals 12 residues. V lost 3 bases to trimming and J lost 10 bases, with 9 bases between them. Germline V gives CDR1 SNHLY, CDR2 FYNNEI. Written as DNA, the CDR3 is TGTGCCAGCAGTGAGGACACAGGAAAACTGTTTTTT. It encodes CASSEDTGKLFF.

This chain links TRBV19 with TRBJ2-5; D perhaps matches TRBD1 (5 bases). V lost 5 bases, J lost 4 bases, and 20 bases lay in between. From germline, CDR1 is LNHDA and CDR2 SQIVND (reference sequence). The CDR3 spans 16 residues. CDR3 DNA sequence: TGTGCCAGTAGTCCGAAAAAAACAGGAGCGCGAGAGACCCAGTACTTC. Its translation is CASSPKKTGARETQYF.

In its sample, this clone was seen once. The V gene is TRBV2, the J gene TRBJ1-1; TRBD1 matches at 7 bases. The ends lost 6 bases at V and 3 bases at J; junction bases unmatched: 10. Looked up from germline, CDR1 is SNHLY and CDR2 is FYNNEI. The CDR3 is 15 residues long. This CDR3 reads CASRLLQGSDTEAFF. In nucleotides, the CDR3 is TGTGCCAGCAGATTACTACAGGGGTCGGACACTGAAGCTTTCTTT.

V and J are TRBV4-1 and TRBJ2-1; 8 positions match TRBD1. This CDR3 has 16 residues. V lost 2 bases and J lost 4; bases outside the gene matches: 7. The germline V gene has CDR1 MGHRA and CDR2 YSYEKL. The CDR3 DNA follows: TGCGCCAGCAGCCAACCTGCCCGGGACAGGTACAATGAGCAGTTCTTC. This translates into CASSQPARDRYNEQFF.

The chain employs TRBV12-5 and TRBJ2-1, with D unresolved. V dropped 2 bases and J dropped 2 bases, with 10 bases sitting between them. The CDR3 sequence is 15 residues long. Germline CDR1 reads LGHNT; CDR2 reads FRNRAP. CDR3 nucleotide sequence: TGTGCTAGTGGTTTGAGCTTTACCACCTACAATGAGCAGTTCTTC. Residues: CASGLSFTTYNEQFF.

The V call is TRBV27, the J call TRBJ1-1; D remains ambiguous. The germline CDR1 and CDR2 sequences are MNHEY and SMNVEV (reference sequence). V lost 3 bases and J lost 2, with 7 bases in between. The CDR3 spans 13 residues. The CDR3 sequence: CASSFTQNTEAFF. The CDR3 coding sequence is TGTGCCAGCAGTTTTACACAAAACACTGAAGCTTTCTTT.